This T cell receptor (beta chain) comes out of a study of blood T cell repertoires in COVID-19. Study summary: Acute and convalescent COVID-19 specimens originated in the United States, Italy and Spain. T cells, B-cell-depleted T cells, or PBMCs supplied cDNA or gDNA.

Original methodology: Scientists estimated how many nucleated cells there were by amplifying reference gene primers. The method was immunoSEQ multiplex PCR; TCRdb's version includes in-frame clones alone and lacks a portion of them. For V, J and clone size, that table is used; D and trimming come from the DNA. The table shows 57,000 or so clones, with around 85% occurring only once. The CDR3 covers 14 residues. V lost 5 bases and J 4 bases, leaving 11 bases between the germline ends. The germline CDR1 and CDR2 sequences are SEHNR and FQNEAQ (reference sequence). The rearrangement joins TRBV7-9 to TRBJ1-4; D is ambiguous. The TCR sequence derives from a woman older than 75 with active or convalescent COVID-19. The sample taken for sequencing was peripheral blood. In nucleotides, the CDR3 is TGTGCCAGCAGCCTCCGGGATCATAATGAAAAACTGTTTTTT. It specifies CASSLRDHNEKLFF.